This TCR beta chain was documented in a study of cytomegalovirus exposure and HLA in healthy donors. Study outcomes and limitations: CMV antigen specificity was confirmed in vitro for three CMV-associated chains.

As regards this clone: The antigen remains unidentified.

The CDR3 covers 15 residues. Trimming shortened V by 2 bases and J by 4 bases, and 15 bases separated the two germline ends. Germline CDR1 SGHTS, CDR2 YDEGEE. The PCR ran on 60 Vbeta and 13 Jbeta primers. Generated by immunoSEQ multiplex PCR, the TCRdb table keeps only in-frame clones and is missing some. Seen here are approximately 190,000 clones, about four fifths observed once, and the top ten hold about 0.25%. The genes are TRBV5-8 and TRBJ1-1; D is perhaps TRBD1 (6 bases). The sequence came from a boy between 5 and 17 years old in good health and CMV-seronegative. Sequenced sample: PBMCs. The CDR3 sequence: CASSFSSGGGTEAFF. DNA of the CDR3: TGTGCCAGCAGCTTCAGTAGCGGGGGCGGCACTGAAGCTTTCTTT. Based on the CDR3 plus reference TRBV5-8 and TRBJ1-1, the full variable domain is EAGVTQSPTHLIKTRGQQATLRCSPISGHTSVYWYQQALGLGLQFLLWYDEGEERNRGNFPPRFSGRQFPNYSSELNVNALELEDSALYLCASSFSSGGGTEAFFGQGTRLTVV.